A single sample is the source of the 3 T cell receptor beta chains below, sequenced in a study of blood T cell repertoires in COVID-19. Clones were read by immunoSEQ multiplex PCR, and TCRdb kept only the in-frame ones, dropping some. The profile shows about 300,000 clones, around 90% of them singletons. Sample: PBMCs or T cells enriched from blood (not recorded which). All receptors derive from a woman in her late teens or twenties with acute COVID-19.

V is TRBV27 and J is TRBJ2-2; TRBD2 aligns across 12 bases. CDR3 length: 16 amino acids. CDR1 and CDR2 (germline): MNHEY, SMNVEV (reference sequence). V lost 4 bases to trimming and J lost 7 bases; unmatched junction nucleotides: 7. The CDR3 region is CASSSGLAGYDGELFF. In DNA form, the CDR3 reads TGTGCCAGCAGTTCTGGACTAGCGGGATATGACGGGGAGCTGTTTTTT.

The chain's CDR3 is CASRGQGMFDTEAFF. CDR3 nucleotide sequence: TGCGCCAGCAGGGGACAGGGTATGTTTGACACTGAAGCTTTCTTT. The V and J genes are TRBV5-1 and TRBJ1-1; TRBD1 matches at 9 bases. The V and J ends lost 5 bases and 3 bases, in that order; junction bases with no gene match: 8. Germline values: CDR1 SGHRS, CDR2 YFSETQ. This CDR3 spans 15 amino acids.

The chain recombines TRBV2 with TRBJ1-2, with TRBD1 as a possible D gene (5 bases). The V and J ends lost 4 bases and 6 bases respectively, with 18 bases between them. The CDR3 covers 15 residues. CDR1 is SNHLY and CDR2 is FYNNEI in the germline V gene. This chain's CDR3 is CASSVSRRGTNGYTF. The DNA of the CDR3 is TGTGCCAGCAGTGTTTCCCGGCGGGGGACGAATGGCTACACCTTC.